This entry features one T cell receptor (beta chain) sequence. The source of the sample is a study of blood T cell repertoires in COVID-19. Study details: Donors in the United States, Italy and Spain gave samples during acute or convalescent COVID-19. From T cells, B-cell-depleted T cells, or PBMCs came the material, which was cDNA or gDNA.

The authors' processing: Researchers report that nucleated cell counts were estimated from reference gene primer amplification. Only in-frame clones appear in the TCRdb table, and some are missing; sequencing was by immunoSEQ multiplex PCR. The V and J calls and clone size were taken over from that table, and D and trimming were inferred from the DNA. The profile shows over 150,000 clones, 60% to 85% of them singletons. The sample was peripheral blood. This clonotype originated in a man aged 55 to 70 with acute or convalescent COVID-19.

CDR3 nucleotides: TGTGCCTGGAGCCCCGAGATGAATACGCAGTATTTT. Encoded protein: CAWSPEMNTQYF. The chain has TRBV30 and TRBJ2-3, with D unresolved. V lost 3 bases and J lost 7, with 11 bases in between. The CDR3 consists of 12 residues. Per the germline V gene, CDR1 is GTSNPN and CDR2 is SVGIG (reference sequence).